Included here is one T cell receptor beta chain sequence, with context. The sample belongs to a study of OX40 agonist ivuxolimab in advanced cancers. Study background: The study enrolled dose-escalation patients with hepatocellular carcinoma, melanoma, renal cell or head and neck cancer.

Produced via immunoSEQ multiplex PCR; TCRdb's table is partial and in-frame only. The sample holds 70,000 to 80,000 clones, about 81% seen once. Patients were ruled out by autoimmune disease history or systemic immunosuppression. Baseline, cycle 4 day 1, and cycle 7 day 1 were the blood sampling points. The germline gives CDR1 SGHDT, CDR2 YYEEEE. V was trimmed by 1 base and J by 4 bases, leaving 23 bases between them. The CDR3 is 18 amino acids. The sequencing used CD4+ or CD8+ T cells sorted from blood, collected in a trial of the OX40 agonist ivuxolimab. The rearrangement uses TRBV5-6 and TRBJ2-5; D perhaps matches TRBD1 (6 bases). The TCR was taken from an adult with an advanced solid tumor such as melanoma, head and neck, liver or kidney cancer. The CDR3 loop reads CASSLNRDKDFARETQYF. The CDR3 DNA is TGTGCCAGCAGCTTGAATAGGGACAAGGACTTTGCGCGAGAGACCCAGTACTTC.